The next 30 T cell receptor beta chains were all read from a single sample in a study of T cell responses to AZD1222 COVID-19 vaccine. Some clones are missing from TCRdb's copy, which holds only in-frame ones; the method was immunoSEQ multiplex PCR. The sample consists of over 85,000 clones, around 86% of them appearing once. The source was peripheral blood, collected on day 0 of AZD1222 vaccination. The receptor source for this set is an adult in good health.

V usage is TRBV7-2 and J usage is TRBJ1-5; D is undetermined. This CDR3 region has 14 residues. Germline V lookup: CDR1 SGHTA, CDR2 FQGNSA. Trimming stripped 5 bases from V and 4 bases from J, with 12 bases between. The CDR3, as DNA: TGTGCCAGCAGCCACCCCCGGGGAAATCAGCCCCAGCATTTT. It encodes CASSHPRGNQPQHF.

The chain recombines TRBV5-1 with TRBJ2-3; D unclear. The CDR3 is 14 amino acids. Looked up from germline, CDR1 is SGHRS and CDR2 is YFSETQ. Trimming took 4 bases from V and 1 from J, leaving 10 bases between them. CDR3 sequence: CASSPLSGTDTQYF. The CDR3 nucleotides read TGCGCCAGCAGCCCACTTTCCGGCACAGATACGCAGTATTTT.

The chain joins TRBV30 to TRBJ2-7; 9 bases map to TRBD2. CDR3 length: 11 amino acids. V dropped 5 bases and J dropped 4; count of bases not matched to a gene: 0. Per the germline V gene, CDR1 is GTSNPN and CDR2 is SVGIG (reference sequence). CDR3 residues: CAWAGGYEQYF. CDR3 coding DNA: TGTGCCTGGGCGGGGGGGTACGAGCAGTACTTC.

The chain has TRBV12-3 or TRBV12-4 and TRBJ2-7, with unresolved D. The CDR3 is made up of 12 amino acids. Deletions cut 8 bases from V and 3 bases from J, with 11 bases between. CDR3: CASGSRVYEQYF. CDR3 DNA: TGTGCCAGCGGGTCAAGAGTCTACGAGCAGTACTTC.

This sequence joins TRBV6-1 and TRBJ2-5; 7 bases agree with TRBD2. Germline V CDR1 and CDR2: MNHNS, SASEGT. V gave up 0 bases and J gave up 5 bases; unmatched junction bases: 6. This CDR3 contains 15 residues. The CDR3 sequence: CASSEAGGVGETQYF. The CDR3 region has the DNA TGTGCCAGCAGTGAAGCGGGGGGGGTCGGTGAGACCCAGTACTTC.

The chain recombines TRBV12-2 with TRBJ1-3. TRBV12-2 is shown as a pseudogene. This CDR3 has 15 amino acids. The CDR3 DNA is TGTGCAAGTCGCTACCTACGGGGATGTGGAAACACCATATATTTT. This codes for CASRYLRGCGNTIYF.

The V call is TRBV7-2, the J call TRBJ2-7, with D possibly being TRBD1 (6 bases). Germline CDR1 and CDR2: SGHTA and FQGNSA. V lost 7 bases and J lost 0, with 10 bases in between. The CDR3 totals 13 residues. CDR3 in amino acids: CASNDRSSYEQYF. Written as DNA, the CDR3 is TGTGCCAGCAACGACAGGAGCTCCTACGAGCAGTACTTC.

The genes are TRBV11-3 and TRBJ1-5; D is unclear. Germline lookup yields CDR1 SGHNT and CDR2 YENEEA. The CDR3 spans 16 residues. The V end lost 5 bases, the J end lost 0 bases, and 14 bases lay between the germline ends. CDR3: CASSPDVRHSNQPQHF. The DNA of the CDR3 is TGTGCCAGCAGCCCCGACGTCAGACATAGCAATCAGCCCCAGCATTTT.

The chain couples TRBV18 to TRBJ2-3; D perhaps matches TRBD1 (6 bases). The CDR3 runs 13 residues. Germline lookup yields CDR1 KGHSH and CDR2 LQKENI. V shed 2 bases and J shed 6 bases, with 9 bases lying between them. Here the CDR3 DNA reads TGTGCCAGCTCACCAAGACAGGATGATACGCAGTATTTT. Its translation: CASSPRQDDTQYF.

This clone was detected only once. This chain uses TRBV7-2 with TRBJ2-5; D might be TRBD2 (7 bases). In germline, CDR1 is SGHTA, CDR2 FQGNSA. V lost 5 bases to trimming and J lost 5 bases, with 15 bases between them. This CDR3 region has 14 residues. CDR3 nucleotides: TGTGCCAGCAGCCTGGGGGGGGCCGGGGAGACCCAGTACTTC. Residues: CASSLGGAGETQYF.

The J gene is TRBJ1-2, the V gene TRBV5-6; D ambiguous. Germline CDR1 reads SGHDT; CDR2 reads YYEEEE. The CDR3 is made up of 13 amino acids. Trimming took off 2 bases at V and 8 bases at J, with 13 bases between the two ends. CDR3 protein: CASSFYREPGYTF. The CDR3, as DNA: TGTGCCAGCAGCTTTTACAGAGAACCGGGCTACACCTTC.

The V and J genes are TRBV5-5 and TRBJ2-7; D call uncertain. The CDR3 is 13 amino acids. Germline loops: CDR1 SGHKS, CDR2 YYEKEE (reference sequence). V was trimmed by 1 base and J by 0 bases, leaving 5 bases between them. Written as DNA, the CDR3 is TGTGCCAGCAGCTTGACAGCCTCCTACGAGCAGTACTTC. Protein product: CASSLTASYEQYF. The full variable domain, completed using reference TRBV5-5 and TRBJ2-7, is DAGVTQSPTHLIKTRGQQVTLRCSPISGHKSVSWYQQVLGQGPQFIFQYYEKEERGRGNFPDRFSARQFPNYSSELNVNALLLGDSALYLCASSLTASYEQYFGPGTRLTVT.

The chain combines TRBV29-1 with TRBJ1-3; perhaps TRBD1 as D (6 bases). Trimming left V 1 base short and J 8 bases short, with 12 bases between. This CDR3 comprises 13 residues. Germline V lookup: CDR1 SQVTM, CDR2 ANQGSEA. The CDR3 DNA follows: TGCAGCGTTGAAGGGAAACCAGGGGACACCATATATTTT. Its protein is CSVEGKPGDTIYF. The variable domain in full, with the rest retrieved from reference TRBV29-1 and TRBJ1-3, is SAVISQKPSRDICQRGTSLTIQCQVDSQVTMMFWYRQQPGQSLTLIATANQGSEATYESGFVIDKFPISRPNLTFSTLTVSNMSPEDSSIYLCSVEGKPGDTIYFGEGSWLTVV.

The genes are TRBV7-8 and TRBJ2-2, with a weak D call TRBD2 (6 bases). Per germline, CDR1 SGHVS and CDR2 FQNEAQ. Trimming stripped 1 base from V and 1 base from J, with 16 bases between. CDR3 length: 18 amino acids. DNA for the CDR3: TGTGCCAGCAGCTTAGTAGGTGGGGGAGGACGGAACACCGGGGAGCTGTTTTTT. Protein: CASSLVGGGGRNTGELFF.

The chain couples TRBV25-1 to TRBJ2-1, with TRBD2 matching over 9 bases. Germline loops: CDR1 MGHDK, CDR2 SYGVNS. V shed 5 bases and J 7 bases; nucleotides not matched to a gene: 6. The CDR3 length is 14 residues. DNA of the CDR3: TGTGCCAGCAGTTTAGCGGGAGTAGGGAATGAGCAGTTCTTC. This encodes CASSLAGVGNEQFF. The full variable domain, with the rest looked up from reference TRBV25-1 and TRBJ2-1, is EADIYQTPRYLVIGTGKKITLECSQTMGHDKMYWYQQDPGMELHLIHYSYGVNSTEKGDLSSESTVSRIRTEHFPLTLESARPSHTSQYLCASSLAGVGNEQFFGPGTRLTVL.

The rearrangement joins TRBV7-2 to TRBJ1-6, with unresolved D. V dropped 5 bases and J dropped 4 bases, with 6 bases sitting between them. Per germline, CDR1 SGHTA and CDR2 FQGNSA. The CDR3 has 13 amino acids. The CDR3 bases are TGTGCCAGCAGCGAACTATATAATTCACCCCTCCACTTT. It encodes CASSELYNSPLHF.

The rearrangement uses TRBV6-1 and TRBJ2-7; the D gene is possibly TRBD2 (5 bases). Trimming removed 5 bases from V and 4 bases from J, with 15 bases in between. CDR3 size: 14 residues. Germline V lookup: CDR1 MNHNS, CDR2 SASEGT. The CDR3 bases are TGTGCCAGCAGTCCCCACGGGGTACCGTACGAGCAGTACTTC. It yields the protein CASSPHGVPYEQYF.

A few counts support this clone. The chain carries TRBV12-3 or TRBV12-4 and TRBJ1-3, with TRBD1 matching 7 bases. The CDR3 consists of 13 residues. V gave up 5 bases and J gave up 9 bases; unmatched junction bases: 7. In DNA, the CDR3 is TGTGCCAGCAGTCGCCGACAGGGAGGCACCATATATTTT. Protein sequence: CASSRRQGGTIYF.

The CDR3 sequence: CASGLGLPPLAGELPGTQYF. The CDR3 DNA reads as TGTGCTAGTGGTCTTGGGCTCCCCCCCCTAGCGGGAGAGTTGCCGGGTACGCAGTATTTT. V gene TRBV12-5 combines with J gene TRBJ2-3, with 10 nucleotides matching TRBD2. This CDR3 contains 20 residues. V was pared by 5 bases and J by 8 bases, with 25 bases of the junction left unmatched. Germline V lookup: CDR1 LGHNT, CDR2 FRNRAP. The full variable domain, rest sourced from reference TRBV12-5 and TRBJ2-3, is DARVTQTPRHKVTEMGQEVTMRCQPILGHNTVFWYRQTMMQGLELLAYFRNRAPLDDSGMPKDRFSAEMPDATLATLKIQPSEPRDSAVYFCASGLGLPPLAGELPGTQYFGPGTRLTVL.

The rearrangement joins TRBV25-1 to TRBJ1-4, with D unclear. Trimming took off 2 bases at V and 8 bases at J, with 9 bases between the two ends. CDR3 size: 13 residues. Germline V gene lookup returns CDR1 MGHDK and CDR2 SYGVNS. The CDR3 region is CASSEGRREKLFF. As DNA, the CDR3 is TGTGCCAGCAGTGAAGGGCGTCGGGAAAAACTGTTTTTT.

The rearrangement uses TRBV6-2 or TRBV6-3 and TRBJ1-5, with 7 bases that match TRBD1. The CDR3 length is 14 residues. V gave up 5 bases and J gave up 4 bases; unmatched junction bases: 5. Germline V gene sequence: CDR1 MNHEY, CDR2 SVGEGT. CDR3: CASSTTRGNQPQHF. As DNA, the CDR3 is TGTGCCAGCAGTACTACCAGGGGGAATCAGCCCCAGCATTTT.

The rearrangement joins TRBV19 to TRBJ2-3; 7 bases fit TRBD2. The V gene end was trimmed by 6 bases and the J gene end by 3 bases; junction bases not matched to a gene: 6. The CDR3 sequence is 14 residues long. The germline CDR1 and CDR2 sequences are LNHDA and SQIVND (reference sequence). The CDR3 sequence is CASRGGRLTDTQYF. The CDR3 bases are TGTGCCAGTAGGGGGGGGAGATTAACAGATACGCAGTATTTT. The entire variable domain, with the rest obtained from reference TRBV19 and TRBJ2-3, is as follows: DGGITQSPKYLFRKEGQNVTLSCEQNLNHDAMYWYRQDPGQGLRLIYYSQIVNDFQKGDIAEGYSVSREKKESFPLTVTSAQKNPTAFYLCASRGGRLTDTQYFGPGTRLTVL.

This rearrangement joins TRBV7-6 to TRBJ2-3; TRBD2 matches at 12 bases. Germline CDR1 is SGHVS and CDR2 is FNYEAQ. The CDR3 extends over 18 amino acids. V shed 1 base, J shed 0 bases, and the junction held 5 bases outside the gene matches. CDR3 sequence (DNA): TGTGCCAGCAGCTTAGGGGTAGGACTAGCGGGAAGCACAGATACGCAGTATTTT. It encodes CASSLGVGLAGSTDTQYF. Supplemented by reference TRBV7-6 and TRBJ2-3, the full variable domain reads GAGVSQSPRYKVTKRGQDVALRCDPISGHVSLYWYRQALGQGPEFLTYFNYEAQQDKSGLPNDRFSAERPEGSISTLTIQRTEQRDSAMYRCASSLGVGLAGSTDTQYFGPGTRLTVL.

The chain employs TRBV5-6 and TRBJ2-3; D gene uncertain. There are 13 residues in the CDR3. Per germline, CDR1 SGHDT and CDR2 YYEEEE. Trimming took 5 bases from V and 4 from J, leaving 11 bases between them. CDR3 sequence (DNA): TGTGCCAGCAGTGGCCGGGTGGCAGATACGCAGTATTTT. Its protein product is CASSGRVADTQYF.

Only a few counts were recorded for this clone. This chain links TRBV4-1 with TRBJ2-7, with 8 bases fitting TRBD1. CDR3 length equals 18 residues. The germline gives CDR1 MGHRA, CDR2 YSYEKL. Losses at the gene ends were 3 bases for V and 3 bases for J; bases not matched to a gene: 16. The CDR3 DNA follows: TGCGCCAGCAGCCAGGAAATAATGACAGGGGCCATCCTCTACGAGCAGTACTTC. The encoded protein is CASSQEIMTGAILYEQYF.

The chain combines TRBV6-5 with TRBJ1-5; D is undetermined. The V and J ends lost 6 bases and 3 bases respectively, with 12 bases between them. CDR1 and CDR2 from the germline V gene are MNHEY and SVGAGI. This CDR3 is 14 amino acids long. The CDR3 loop reads CASSVGGYNQPQHF. The CDR3 nucleotides are TGTGCCAGCAGCGTCGGAGGATACAATCAGCCCCAGCATTTT.

The V and J genes are TRBV18 and TRBJ1-5; 9 bases agree with TRBD1. The V gene's germline CDR1 is KGHSH and CDR2 LQKENI. The CDR3 length is 15 residues. J lost 4 bases, V lost 5 bases, and 6 bases had no gene match. The CDR3 here is CASSTGQGRNQPQHF. The DNA for the CDR3 is TGTGCCAGCTCAACAGGACAGGGGCGGAATCAGCCCCAGCATTTT.

In its sample, this clone ranks as medium-sized. This sequence joins TRBV29-1 and TRBJ2-1, with 7 bases that match TRBD1. The CDR3 extends over 13 amino acids. With V trimmed by 6 bases and J by 8 bases, 10 bases remained unmatched. Looked up from germline, CDR1 is SQVTM and CDR2 is ANQGSEA. CDR3 sequence reads: CSVADRVFDEQFF. The CDR3 DNA sequence: TGCAGCGTGGCCGACAGGGTCTTCGATGAGCAGTTCTTC.

In its sample, this clone was seen once. This chain links TRBV28 with TRBJ1-2, with 7 bases identical to TRBD1. The CDR3 is made up of 14 amino acids. J was trimmed by 3 bases and V by 6 bases; bases with no gene match: 7. Germline CDR1 MDHEN, CDR2 SYDVKM. CDR3 region: CASSGRDRYYGYTF. The CDR3 coding sequence is TGTGCCAGCAGCGGACGGGACAGATACTATGGCTACACCTTC.

The V and J genes are TRBV7-9 and TRBJ1-2; 8 nucleotides line up with TRBD1. The CDR3 has 16 residues. V lost 1 base to trimming and J lost 3 bases; unmatched junction nucleotides: 7. Germline V gene lookup returns CDR1 SEHNR and CDR2 FQNEAQ (reference sequence). CDR3 residues: CASSLGMTGEHYGYTF. The CDR3 DNA sequence: TGTGCCAGCAGCTTAGGGATGACAGGGGAGCACTATGGCTACACCTTC.